What follows are 23 T cell receptor beta chains derived from one specimen sequenced in a study of blood T cells in healthy people across ages. A second PCR of 7 to 11 cycles used a sample-barcoded 5' primer and a J-beta primer mix. Using its own MiXCR run on the 5' RACE reads, TCRdb lists one record per CDR3 protein. The sample holds 950,000 to 1,200,000 distinct CDR3 sequences; around two fifths are singletons and the top ten take around 13%. What was sequenced was blood. Receptors were obtained from a man aged 18 to 30 in good health.

The chain recombines TRBV30 with TRBJ1-1; TRBD1 agrees at 7 bases. This CDR3 is built from 15 residues. Germline trimming cut 5 bases from V and 3 bases from J; bases unmatched to any gene: 12. Germline CDR1 reads GTSNPN; CDR2 reads SVGIG (reference sequence). The CDR3 DNA follows: TGTGCCTGGCGGGGACTGGACAGGCTGTACACTGAAGCTTTCTTT. It specifies CAWRGLDRLYTEAFF.

The chain uses TRBV29-1 and TRBJ2-3; D is uncertain. V dropped 7 bases and J dropped 2 bases, with 19 bases sitting between them. Germline V CDR1 and CDR2: SQVTM, ANQGSEA. This CDR3 spans 15 amino acids. CDR3 sequence (DNA): TGCAGCGCCGGACCTCTAGGAGATAACACAGATACGCAGTATTTT. It specifies CSAGPLGDNTDTQYF.

This clonotype was seen more than once but under ten times. The chain links TRBV4-2 to TRBJ2-5, with 12 nucleotides matching TRBD2. Trimming cost V 0 bases and J 11 bases; bases outside gene matches: 16. CDR3 length: 18 residues. Germline-derived CDR1 and CDR2 are LGHNA and YNFKEQ. This chain's CDR3 is CASSQDFVGLAGYNEQYF. CDR3 sequence (DNA): TGTGCCAGCAGCCAAGATTTTGTAGGACTAGCGGGGTACAATGAGCAGTACTTC.

This clonotype was detected only a few times. V is TRBV20-1 and J is TRBJ1-2, with D uncertain. V lost 2 bases to trimming and J lost 13 bases, with 20 bases between them. From germline, CDR1 is DFQATT and CDR2 SNEGSKA (reference sequence). The CDR3 contains 13 residues. CDR3 sequence reads: CSARFGRVVLGTF. Written as DNA, the CDR3 is TGCAGTGCTAGATTCGGACGGGTGGTTCTCGGCACCTTC.

The rearrangement joins TRBV5-1 to TRBJ2-5; the D call may be TRBD1 or TRBD2 (5 bases each). The CDR3 runs to 15 residues. V shed 0 bases and J shed 4 bases, with 13 bases lying between them. Germline CDR1 reads SGHRS; CDR2 reads YFSETQ. The DNA of the CDR3 is TGCGCCAGCAGCTTGGAGGCAGGGACGGGAGAGACCCAGTACTTC. It specifies CASSLEAGTGETQYF. The variable domain in full, completed from reference TRBV5-1 and TRBJ2-5, reads KAGVTQTPRYLIKTRGQQVTLSCSPISGHRSVSWYQQTPGQGLQFLFEYFSETQRNKGNFPGRFSGRQFSNSRSEMNVSTLELGDSALYLCASSLEAGTGETQYFGPGTRLLVL.

The chain combines TRBV20-1 with TRBJ2-1; 13 bases line up with TRBD2. V trimming: 7 bases; J trimming: 8 bases; junction bases outside the gene matches: 11. The CDR3 runs 15 residues. CDR1 is DFQATT and CDR2 is SNEGSKA in the germline V gene (reference sequence). The CDR3 here is CSVSSTSGGAYEQFF. DNA of the CDR3: TGCAGTGTCTCGTCCACTAGCGGGGGGGCCTATGAGCAGTTCTTC.

This chain connects TRBV15 to TRBJ2-2, with a possible D match to TRBD1 (5 bases). The ends were cut back, 1 base at V and 5 bases at J, with 8 bases in the middle. The CDR3 covers 14 residues. Germline V gives CDR1 LNHNV, CDR2 YYDKDF (reference sequence). CDR3 in DNA: TGTGCCACCAGCAGAGTTAAGGGGACCGGGGAGCTGTTTTTT. Encoded protein: CATSRVKGTGELFF.

The chain is built from TRBV15 and TRBJ1-1; 8 bases line up with TRBD1. The trim removed 1 base at V and 1 base at J, leaving 2 bases unmatched. Germline-derived CDR1 and CDR2 are LNHNV and YYDKDF (reference sequence). This CDR3 contains 15 residues. The CDR3 sequence is CATSRGGQGNTEAFF. The CDR3 DNA sequence: TGTGCCACCAGCAGAGGAGGACAGGGGAACACTGAAGCTTTCTTT.

V usage is TRBV2 and J usage is TRBJ1-1; unclear D gene. The CDR3 extends over 14 amino acids. The ends were cut back, 7 bases at V and 2 bases at J, with 14 bases in the middle. Germline CDR1 SNHLY, CDR2 FYNNEI. Written as DNA, the CDR3 is TGTGCCAGCAAACTCAGAGCCACAAACACTGAAGCTTTCTTT. Protein: CASKLRATNTEAFF. Drawing the rest from reference TRBV2 and TRBJ1-1, the complete variable domain is EPEVTQTPSHQVTQMGQEVILRCVPISNHLYFYWYRQILGQKVEFLVSFYNNEISEKSEIFDDQFSVERPDGSNFTLKIRSTKLEDSAMYFCASKLRATNTEAFFGQGTRLTVV.

This clonotype was detected a few times. The chain carries TRBV29-1 and TRBJ2-1; 8 bases are a match to TRBD2. V shed 8 bases and J 8 bases; nucleotides not matched to a gene: 8. The germline V gene encodes CDR1 SQVTM and CDR2 ANQGSEA. The CDR3 runs to 12 residues. The CDR3 nucleotides read TGCAGCTTCCTCCGGGGGGGCGATGAGCAGTTCTTC. Protein sequence: CSFLRGGDEQFF.

As for this clonotype: An end of the junction differs from the germline gene, which may be a read error. DNA of the CDR3: TGTGCCGGCAGCACTGGACAGGGGCGGAACACTGAAGCTTTCTTT. Amino acid sequence: CAGSTGQGRNTEAFF. The gene calls are TRBV7-9 and TRBJ1-1; 9 bases match TRBD1. In germline, CDR1 is SEHNR, CDR2 FQNEAQ (reference sequence). This CDR3 is 15 amino acids long.

In this sample, this clonotype turned up once. A much larger clone differs by one base, so this may be a read error. The chain combines TRBV12-3 or TRBV12-4 with TRBJ2-1; no reliable D call. The J call is in doubt because the DNA end fits TRBJ2-7 better. The CDR3 covers 12 residues. The CDR3 loop reads CASSRVRNEQYF. DNA of the CDR3: TGTGCCAGCAGTAGAGTACGCAATGAGCAGTACTTC.

At least ten counts were recorded for this clonotype. V gene TRBV29-1 combines with J gene TRBJ2-1; D perhaps matches TRBD2 (6 bases). Trimming removed 7 bases from V and 0 bases from J, with 13 bases in between. Per the germline V gene, CDR1 is SQVTM and CDR2 is ANQGSEA. The CDR3 has 14 residues. This CDR3 is CSAAAGSSYNEQFF. The CDR3 DNA reads TGCAGCGCCGCAGCGGGTAGCTCCTACAATGAGCAGTTCTTC.

This chain links TRBV25-1 with TRBJ2-2; no clear D. The CDR3 totals 14 residues. The V gene lost 5 bases and the J gene lost 1 base, with 8 bases spanning the gap. CDR1 and CDR2 from the germline V gene are MGHDK and SYGVNS. CDR3: CASSRPENTGELFF. The CDR3 DNA sequence: TGTGCCAGCAGTAGGCCGGAGAACACCGGGGAGCTGTTTTTT.

The chain is built from TRBV12-3 or TRBV12-4 and TRBJ1-6; 7 bases align to TRBD1. The V segment lost 3 bases and the J segment 7 bases; nucleotides outside the gene matches: 6. The CDR3 length is 15 residues. The chain's CDR3 is CASSFSQGENSPLHF. CDR3 DNA: TGTGCCAGCAGTTTTTCCCAGGGGGAAAATTCACCCCTCCACTTT.

The chain links TRBV3-1 to TRBJ1-1; D gene ambiguous. This CDR3 is built from 12 residues. The V and J ends lost 0 bases and 11 bases respectively, with 10 bases between them. Germline V lookup: CDR1 LGHDT, CDR2 YNNKEL (reference sequence). The CDR3 region has the DNA TGTGCCAGCAGCCAAGATCGAGGGTACGCTTTCTTT. Translated, it gives CASSQDRGYAFF.

This clonotype was found a few times. V and J are TRBV6-4 and TRBJ2-7; 8 nucleotides line up with TRBD1. The trim removed 11 bases at V and 6 bases at J, leaving 12 bases unmatched. The germline V gene encodes CDR1 MRHNA and CDR2 SNTAGT. The CDR3 consists of 13 residues. The CDR3 loop reads CAGHRDRPFEQYF. CDR3 in DNA: TGTGCCGGCCACCGGGACAGGCCTTTCGAGCAGTACTTC.

As to this clonotype: At one end the junction does not follow the germline gene, possibly because of a read error. The chain combines TRBV27 with TRBJ2-7; D possibly corresponds to TRBD2 (6 bases). Germline CDR1 and CDR2: MNHEY and SMNVEV (reference sequence). The CDR3 covers 14 residues. This CDR3 reads CVSSLAGQTSEQYF. CDR3 DNA sequence: TGTGTCAGCAGTTTGGCGGGGCAGACTAGCGAGCAGTACTTC.

This clonotype occurred a few times. V usage is TRBV29-1 and J usage is TRBJ2-1; the D gene could be TRBD1 or TRBD2 (6 bases each). V was pared by 3 bases and J by 6 bases, with 12 bases between. The CDR3 consists of 13 residues. Germline V gene data show CDR1 as SQVTM and CDR2 as ANQGSEA. The CDR3 DNA is TGCAGCGTTGACCGGACAGCGGGCAATGAGCAGTTCTTC. Translated, it gives CSVDRTAGNEQFF.

The rearrangement uses TRBV6-2 or TRBV6-3 and TRBJ2-1; no reliable D call. There are 14 residues in the CDR3. CDR1 MNHEY and CDR2 SVGEGT come from the germline V gene. Deletions cut 6 bases from V and 8 bases from J, with 17 bases between. The CDR3 sequence: CASSWLRPDDEQFF. Written as DNA, the CDR3 is TGTGCCAGCAGCTGGTTGAGACCTGACGATGAGCAGTTCTTC.

The rearrangement uses TRBV21-1 and TRBJ1-2; the DNA was not used to check the table's D call, TRBD1. TRBV21-1 is listed as a pseudogene. This CDR3 has 14 amino acids. CDR3 sequence: CARPSGTGIYGYTF. CDR3 DNA sequence: TGTGCCAGGCCATCCGGGACAGGGATATATGGCTACACCTTC.

This clonotype was detected only a few times. The chain is built from TRBV29-1 and TRBJ2-7; unclear D gene. V dropped 5 bases and J dropped 2 bases, with 10 bases sitting between them. The CDR3 consists of 12 residues. From germline, CDR1 is SQVTM and CDR2 ANQGSEA. As DNA, the CDR3 is TGCAGCGTTTCAATTCAACCCTACGAGCAGTACTTC. The encoded protein is CSVSIQPYEQYF.

The rearrangement joins TRBV12-3 or TRBV12-4 to TRBJ1-6; a weak D match, TRBD1 (5 bases). This CDR3 has 16 amino acids. The V end was cut by 6 bases, the J end by 1 base, with 13 bases between. The CDR3: CASSPSEGSYNSPLHF. The CDR3 coding sequence is TGTGCCAGCAGCCCTAGTGAGGGGTCCTATAATTCACCCCTCCACTTT.